This T cell receptor beta chain was obtained from a study of cytomegalovirus exposure and HLA in healthy donors. A multiplex PCR was run with 60 Vbeta primers and 13 Jbeta primers. Method: immunoSEQ multiplex PCR; TCRdb's copy keeps in-frame clones and lacks some. The sample has under 70,000 clones. The sample comprised PBMCs. This sequence originates from a woman in her 30s in good health and CMV-seropositive.

Here the CDR3 DNA reads TGTGCCAGCAGAACCCGGGGGGGGAATGGAAACACCATATATTTT. As protein: CASRTRGGNGNTIYF. The chain combines TRBV13 with TRBJ1-3; TRBD1 is a possible D gene (5 bases). This CDR3 spans 15 amino acids. The germline CDR1 and CDR2 sequences are PRHDT and FYEKMQ (reference sequence). V was cut by 6 bases and J by 3 bases, with 15 bases left in between.